This TCR beta chain was recorded in a study of T cell changes during pregnancy in multiple sclerosis. The method was immunoSEQ multiplex PCR; TCRdb's version includes in-frame clones alone and lacks a portion of them. The table has 65,000 to 80,000 clones, 93% seen once. The CDR3 runs 13 residues. The germline V gene encodes CDR1 MGHRA and CDR2 YSYEKL. V lost 0 bases, J lost 6 bases, and 8 bases lay in between. The chain links TRBV4-1 to TRBJ2-5; D perhaps matches TRBD2 (5 bases). Sequencing was performed on peripheral blood, taken in the second trimester of pregnancy. The receptor was isolated from a female donor with multiple sclerosis, enrolled in a pregnancy study. The CDR3 loop is CASSQERRKTQYF. CDR3 in DNA: TGCGCCAGCAGCCAAGAACGGAGGAAGACCCAGTACTTC.